This record concerns one T cell receptor (beta chain) sequence. This sample was taken from a study of blood T cell repertoires in COVID-19. The CDR3 runs 15 residues. V lost 3 bases, J lost 4 bases, and 8 bases stayed unmatched. The germline V gene has CDR1 MNHNS and CDR2 SASEGT. Produced via immunoSEQ multiplex PCR; TCRdb's table is partial and in-frame only. The sample includes under 300,000 clones, 84% of them seen just once. The sequence was obtained from a man in his forties who had recovered from COVID-19. Sequenced input: peripheral blood. This chain connects TRBV6-1 to TRBJ1-2; 7 bases are a match to TRBD1. CDR3 sequence: CASSDTGVRLYGYTF. The CDR3 DNA sequence: TGTGCCAGCAGTGACACAGGGGTCCGTCTCTATGGCTACACCTTC.